These T cell receptor beta chains were read from a single sample in a study of shared clonotypes between healthy human individuals. Clones were read by immunoSEQ multiplex PCR, and TCRdb kept only the in-frame ones, dropping some. The sample has roughly 760,000 clones; approximately 79% are singletons. The specimen was memory CD4+ T cells sorted from blood. These receptors all stem from a woman between 25 and 40 years old in good health. The CDR3 runs from the conserved cysteine through the conserved F or W. A D gene is named only where the DNA matches it firmly. Some rows mark clone size as missing; the rest say once, few, many or name a class of expanded clone.

>many|-|TRBV6-5|TRBJ1-2
CASSYSESTRDGYTF
TGTGCCAGCAGTTACTCGGAGAGCACGCGAGATGGCTACACCTTC
>once|-|TRBV7-2|TRBJ2-7
CASSIQRDSYEQYF
TGTGCCAGCAGCATTCAACGGGACTCCTACGAGCAGTACTTC
>-|-|TRBV23-1|TRBJ1-3
CASPTPRDTIYF
TGCGCCAGCCCGACCCCACGGGACACCATATATTTT
>-|-|TRBV5-5|TRBJ1-3
CASSSGPSSGNTIYF
TGTGCCAGCAGCTCGGGACCGAGCTCTGGAAACACCATATATTTT
>once|TRBD1|TRBV2|TRBJ2-7
CATKGQASSYEQYF
TGTGCCACGAAAGGACAGGCGAGCTCCTACGAGCAGTACTTC
>-|TRBD2|TRBV7-3|TRBJ2-1
CASSSLAGGFDEQFF
TGTGCCAGCAGCTCTCTAGCGGGAGGTTTCGATGAGCAGTTCTTC
>-|TRBD2|TRBV7-2|TRBJ2-7
CASSPWGGEQYF
TGTGCCAGCAGTCCCTGGGGGGGCGAGCAGTACTTC
>once|TRBD1|TRBV9|TRBJ2-5
CASSIRQGQETQYF
TGTGCCAGCAGCATACGACAGGGTCAAGAGACCCAGTACTTC
>once|TRBD2|TRBV5-4|TRBJ2-1
CASSLASGVYNEQFF
TGTGCCAGCAGCTTGGCTAGCGGGGTTTACAATGAGCAGTTCTTC
>-|TRBD2|TRBV25-1|TRBJ2-3
CASAGLAGPTDTQYF
TGTGCCAGCGCGGGACTAGCGGGACCCACAGATACGCAGTATTTT
>-|TRBD2|TRBV2|TRBJ2-2
CASLLATHTGELFF
TGTGCCAGCTTACTAGCGACTCACACCGGGGAGCTGTTTTTT
>-|TRBD1|TRBV5-6|TRBJ1-2
CASSTTGDANYGYTF
TGTGCCAGCAGCACTACAGGGGATGCGAACTATGGCTACACCTTC
>-|TRBD1|TRBV5-4|TRBJ1-3
CASSFGQGGNTIYF
TGTGCCAGCAGCTTTGGACAGGGTGGAAACACCATATATTTT
>-|-|TRBV19|TRBJ1-2
CATKNERDYGYTF
TGTGCCACTAAAAACGAGAGGGACTATGGCTACACCTTC
>-|-|TRBV7-6|TRBJ1-3
CASSLGEGVTGNTIYF
TGTGCCAGCAGCTTGGGGGAGGGAGTCACTGGAAACACCATATATTTT
>-|TRBD2|TRBV7-8|TRBJ2-7
CASRVGTSGYEQYF
TGTGCCAGCAGAGTAGGGACTAGCGGGTACGAGCAGTACTTC
>-|-|TRBV27|TRBJ2-3
CASSFAGLASTDTQYF
TGTGCCAGCAGTTTCGCAGGTCTGGCTAGCACAGATACGCAGTATTTT
>once|TRBD1|TRBV10-2|TRBJ1-1
CASRSGGGTEAFF
TGCGCCAGCAGGTCAGGGGGCGGCACTGAAGCTTTCTTT
>few|-|TRBV28|TRBJ2-1
CASSFAGKYNEQFF
TGTGCCAGCAGTTTTGCGGGAAAATACAATGAGCAGTTCTTC
>-|-|TRBV9|TRBJ1-1
CASSVGTGNTEAFF
TGTGCCAGCAGCGTAGGTACAGGGAACACTGAAGCTTTCTTT
>many|-|TRBV6-5|TRBJ2-1
CASSYDRWSGNEQFF
TGTGCCAGCAGTTACGACCGATGGTCGGGCAATGAGCAGTTCTTC
>few|TRBD1|TRBV7-8|TRBJ1-4
CASSLDRGNEKLFF
TGTGCCAGCAGCTTAGACAGGGGTAATGAAAAACTGTTTTTT
>-|-|TRBV18|TRBJ2-3
CASSPNANTDTQYF
TGTGCCAGCTCACCAAACGCGAACACAGATACGCAGTATTTT
>-|TRBD1|TRBV2|TRBJ2-7
CASRAGGAPYEQYF
TGTGCCAGCAGAGCAGGGGGCGCCCCCTACGAGCAGTACTTC
>-|-|TRBV7-2|TRBJ2-3
CASSVGDTQYF
TGTGCCAGCAGCGTCGGAGATACGCAGTATTTT
>once|-|TRBV6-1|TRBJ1-4
CASSEAVKYEKLFF
TGTGCCAGCAGTGAAGCTGTGAAGTATGAAAAACTGTTTTTT
>-|-|TRBV12-5|TRBJ1-1
CASGLKNTEAFF
TGTGCTAGTGGACTTAAGAACACTGAAGCTTTCTTT